The subject of this entry is one T cell receptor (beta chain). The antigen is undetermined. These data are taken from a study of T cell responses to AZD1222 COVID-19 vaccine. Study findings and constraints: Unmutated variant regions reportedly attract nearly half of all spike-specific TCRs.

Here immunoSEQ multiplex PCR was the method, and the copy in TCRdb shows in-frame clones only, minus some. The sample lists some 150,000 clones; approximately 89% were seen once. This receptor was taken from an adult in good health. The sample here was peripheral blood, taken on day 0 of AZD1222 vaccination.

In nucleotides, the CDR3 is TGTGCCAGCAGCGTGATGGGGGCGCGCGTTGGCTACACCTTC. It codes for CASSVMGARVGYTF. V and J are TRBV5-4 and TRBJ1-2; TRBD1 might be the D (6 bases). Germline V gene lookup returns CDR1 SGHNT and CDR2 YYREEE (reference sequence). V was shortened by 4 bases and J by 7 bases, with 17 bases between the two germline ends. The CDR3 length is 14 residues.